This TCR beta chain appears in the sequencing data of a study of blood T cells in healthy people across ages. Combining a sample-barcoded 5' primer with a J-beta primer mix, a second PCR ran for about 7 to 11 cycles. TCRdb reprocessed the 5' RACE reads with MiXCR, giving one entry per CDR3 protein. The sample shows 1.5 million to 2 million distinct CDR3 sequences, about two fifths of them seen only once. Sample: blood. This receptor was obtained from a human donor in good health.

The CDR3 sequence is CASSSTGGLGELFF. In DNA form, the CDR3 reads TGCGCCAGCAGCTCGACAGGGGGCTTAGGGGAGCTGTTTTTT. J is TRBJ2-2 and V is TRBV5-1; 10 bases agree with TRBD1. Per the germline V gene, CDR1 is SGHRS and CDR2 is YFSETQ. The CDR3 is 14 amino acids. Trimming cost V 3 bases and J 8 bases; bases outside gene matches: 4.